These 2 T cell receptor beta chains were all obtained from the same sample, sequenced in a study of OX40 agonist ivuxolimab in advanced cancers. Generated by immunoSEQ multiplex PCR, the TCRdb table keeps only in-frame clones and is missing some. The sample yields about 71,000 clones, about 81% seen once. The sample here was CD4+ or CD8+ T cells sorted from blood, taken in a trial of the OX40 agonist ivuxolimab. The receptors were sampled from an adult with an advanced solid tumor such as melanoma, head and neck, liver or kidney cancer.

This chain joins TRBV4-2 and TRBJ2-1, with 12 positions matching TRBD2. Germline values: CDR1 LGHNA, CDR2 YNFKEQ. The ends lost 1 base at V and 5 bases at J; junction bases unmatched: 9. The CDR3 covers 18 residues. The CDR3 region has the DNA TGTGCCAGCAGCCAAGGGGCTAGCGGGAGGGCCGCCAACAATGAGCAGTTCTTC. Translated: CASSQGASGRAANNEQFF.

This chain links TRBV27 with TRBJ1-1; unclear D gene. From germline, CDR1 is MNHEY and CDR2 SMNVEV (reference sequence). This CDR3 is built from 17 residues. Trimming took off 6 bases at V and 0 bases at J, with 20 bases between the two ends. The DNA for the CDR3 is TGTGCCAGCAGCCTTTATTCCCAGGTTATCATGAACACTGAAGCTTTCTTT. This gives the protein CASSLYSQVIMNTEAFF.